Below, 17 T cell receptor beta chains from the same sample are listed, as sequenced in a study of spatial heterogeneity in lung cancer. As for time point: blood at routine non-recurrence follow-up after resection. Sequencing of whole RNA from tumor, nontumor lung or frozen PBMC involved no sorting. In TCRdb, the 5' RACE reads were re-called with MiXCR into one record per CDR3 protein. This sample has about 52,000 distinct CDR3 sequences, with less than 9.5% found just once. Sequencing was performed on PBMCs, taken at follow-up. The receptors originated from a female donor with early-stage non-small cell lung cancer.

There are many counts of this clonotype. The rearrangement joins TRBV18 to TRBJ2-1; no reliable D call. This CDR3 contains 12 residues. V was trimmed by 3 bases and J by 7 bases, leaving 7 bases between them. Per germline, CDR1 KGHSH and CDR2 LQKENI. CDR3 sequence: CASSPTTNEQFF. CDR3 in DNA: TGTGCCAGCTCACCCACAACTAATGAGCAGTTCTTC.

The rearrangement uses TRBV7-9 and TRBJ2-1, with D perhaps TRBD1 or TRBD2 (5 bases each). The CDR3 covers 14 residues. The germline V gene encodes CDR1 SEHNR and CDR2 FQNEAQ (reference sequence). V lost 4 bases to trimming and J lost 10 bases, with 17 bases between them. Written as DNA, the CDR3 is TGTGCCAGCAGCTACGAGGCGAGGGGTGTAGAGCAGTTCTTC. Its protein is CASSYEARGVEQFF.

The chain couples TRBV10-3 to TRBJ1-5; D perhaps matches TRBD1 (5 bases). Germline assignment: CDR1 ENHRY and CDR2 SYGVKD. The V gene lost 2 bases and the J gene lost 5 bases, with 13 bases spanning the gap. This CDR3 spans 15 amino acids. The CDR3 protein is CAISEGTAQDQPQHF. Written as DNA, the CDR3 is TGTGCCATCAGTGAGGGGACGGCCCAGGATCAGCCCCAGCATTTT.

This clonotype was recorded a few times. V and J are TRBV15 and TRBJ2-2, with 8 bases matching TRBD1. The junction had 4 bases not matched to a gene; V was cut back by 0 bases and J by 7 bases. The germline V gene has CDR1 LNHNV and CDR2 YYDKDF (reference sequence). The CDR3 contains 15 residues. CDR3 DNA: TGTGCCACCAGCAGAGAGGACAGGGAAGACGGGGAGCTGTTTTTT. Protein: CATSREDREDGELFF.

The sample holds many counts of this clonotype. This chain links TRBV19 with TRBJ2-1; D is unresolved. V dropped 5 bases and J dropped 1 base, with 6 bases sitting between them. The CDR3 contains 13 residues. CDR1 is LNHDA, CDR2 SQIVND, per germline (reference sequence). CDR3 residues: CASSPTSYNEQFF. CDR3 nucleotide sequence: TGTGCCAGTAGTCCCACGTCCTACAATGAGCAGTTCTTC.

This clonotype was found a few times. The chain recombines TRBV7-8 with TRBJ1-6; 9 positions agree with TRBD1. The CDR3 runs 15 residues. The germline V gene encodes CDR1 SGHVS and CDR2 FQNEAQ. The V and J ends lost 1 base and 8 bases, in that order; junction bases with no gene match: 3. The CDR3 sequence is CASSLGRTGDSPLHF. As DNA, the CDR3 is TGTGCCAGCAGCTTAGGACGGACAGGGGATTCACCCCTCCACTTT.

A note on this clonotype: One junction end disagrees with the germline gene, perhaps due to a read error. The V and J genes are TRBV12-3 or TRBV12-4 and TRBJ2-3; D is ambiguous. The CDR3 has 11 amino acids. The CDR3 is CASSRGDTQCF. CDR3 nucleotides: TGTGCCAGCAGTCGAGGAGATACGCAGTGTTTT.

This clonotype was counted between two and nine times. J is TRBJ2-7 and V is TRBV6-1, with D perhaps TRBD1 or TRBD2 (7 bases each). The CDR3 has 16 residues. CDR1 is MNHNS and CDR2 is SASEGT in the germline V gene. The V gene lost 2 bases and the J gene lost 6 bases, with 20 bases spanning the gap. The CDR3 DNA sequence: TGTGCCAGCAGTGAATGGGGGGGACAGACGTCCGGCGAGCAGTACTTC. This encodes CASSEWGGQTSGEQYF.

J is TRBJ2-3 and V is TRBV20-1; 7 nucleotides match TRBD1. Germline CDR1 DFQATT, CDR2 SNEGSKA (reference sequence). This CDR3 is built from 15 residues. V was pared by 6 bases and J by 1 base, with 10 bases of the junction left unmatched. This chain's CDR3 is CSATDRERGTDTQYF. The CDR3 DNA sequence: TGCAGTGCCACAGACAGGGAAAGGGGCACAGATACGCAGTATTTT.

The chain uses TRBV11-2 and TRBJ1-5; D remains unclear. The germline V and J ends were trimmed by 5 bases and 16 bases, with 18 bases remaining between them. The CDR3 extends over 12 amino acids. The V gene's germline CDR1 is SGHAT and CDR2 FQNNGV. CDR3 sequence reads: CASSKIPGNLHF. The CDR3 DNA sequence: TGTGCCAGCAGCAAAATTCCGGGAAACCTACATTTT.

This chain uses TRBV10-3 with TRBJ1-1; 7 bases line up with TRBD1. Looked up from germline, CDR1 is ENHRY and CDR2 is SYGVKD. V trimming: 8 bases; J trimming: 3 bases; junction bases outside the gene matches: 6. The length of the CDR3 is 13 residues. The CDR3 protein is CAIRQGEDTEAFF. The CDR3 bases are TGTGCCATCCGGCAGGGGGAGGACACTGAAGCTTTCTTT.

The chain joins TRBV12-3 or TRBV12-4 to TRBJ2-1; D might be TRBD2 (6 bases). The V gene lost 6 bases and the J gene lost 9 bases, with 21 bases spanning the gap. The CDR3 has 15 residues. The CDR3 protein is CASRPRDLASSEQFF. In nucleotides, the CDR3 is TGTGCCAGCAGACCCCGGGACTTAGCGAGCAGTGAGCAGTTCTTC.

This clonotype was counted only a few times. The junction departs from the called germline gene at one end, perhaps through a read error. The chain combines TRBV11-2 with TRBJ1-2; D might be TRBD1 (6 bases). This CDR3 contains 13 residues. Germline lookup yields CDR1 SGHAT and CDR2 FQNNGV. CDR3 DNA sequence: TGTGCCAGCAGCATATCGACCGGGACACGACCCCAATTC. Translation: CASSISTGTRPQF.

This clonotype has a count of ten or more. In nucleotides, the CDR3 is TGTGCCAGCAGGACCGGGTCAGCTAACTATGGCTACACCTTC. Translating gives CASRTGSANYGYTF. The chain uses TRBV6-5 and TRBJ1-2; D gene unclear. The CDR3 runs 14 residues. The V end was cut by 6 bases, the J end by 0 bases, with 11 bases between. Germline V gene sequence: CDR1 MNHEY, CDR2 SVGAGI.

This clonotype was seen ten or more times. The chain carries TRBV11-2 and TRBJ2-1, with 12 bases identical to TRBD2. The CDR3 length is 17 residues. The junction had 8 bases not matched to a gene; V was cut back by 3 bases and J by 5 bases. Per the germline V gene, CDR1 is SGHAT and CDR2 is FQNNGV. Here the CDR3 reads CASSFLAGGLFNNEQFF. DNA for the CDR3: TGTGCCAGCAGCTTCCTAGCGGGGGGGCTTTTCAACAATGAGCAGTTCTTC.

This clonotype was counted many times. The rearrangement uses TRBV7-3 and TRBJ2-3; weak D call: TRBD2 (5 bases). CDR1 and CDR2 (germline): SGHTA, FQGTGA. The ends were cut back, 4 bases at V and 1 base at J, with 9 bases in the middle. CDR3 length: 14 residues. The chain's CDR3 is CASSSGLGTDTQYF. The CDR3, as DNA: TGTGCCAGCAGCTCCGGACTGGGCACAGATACGCAGTATTTT. Filled out from reference TRBV7-3 and TRBJ2-3, the complete variable domain reads GAGVSQTPSNKVTEKGKYVELRCDPISGHTALYWYRQSLGQGPEFLIYFQGTGAADDSGLPNDRFFAVRPEGSVSTLKIQRTERGDSAVYLCASSSGLGTDTQYFGPGTRLTVL.

This clonotype showed up many times. The J gene is TRBJ2-3, the V gene TRBV5-1, with D perhaps being TRBD1 or TRBD2 (5 bases each). V was cut by 6 bases and J by 1 base, with 12 bases left in between. Germline CDR1 and CDR2: SGHRS and YFSETQ. The length of the CDR3 is 14 residues. In nucleotides, the CDR3 is TGCGCCAGCACTGGGGGTGGCGGCACAGATACGCAGTATTTT. It specifies CASTGGGGTDTQYF.